This record looks at one T cell receptor (beta chain) sequence and its context. Its antigen is not known. The record originates from a study of cytomegalovirus exposure and HLA in healthy donors. Findings and caveats of the study: The majority of CMV-associated TCR beta chains were reported as apparently HLA-restricted in a later analysis. Common viral pathogens seemed, in a later analysis, to connect with several of the most significant clusters. The study assumed roughly uniform donor sequencing depth for presence/absence analyses.

The study ran its PCR with 60 Vbeta and 13 Jbeta primers. Sequencing was performed with immunoSEQ multiplex PCR; in TCRdb, only in-frame clones are kept and a portion is missing. Among roughly 110,000 clones, roughly 87% were seen once, and the ten largest hold roughly 2.7%. Per the germline V gene, CDR1 is SGHTS and CDR2 is YDEGEE. The V end was cut by 2 bases, the J end by 6 bases, with 15 bases between. The CDR3 totals 15 residues. All donors participated as healthy donors of bone marrow. The chain combines TRBV5-8 with TRBJ2-1; possibly TRBD1 for D (8 bases). The sequence derives from a man younger than 45 in good health and CMV-seropositive. The sample consisted of PBMCs. CDR3 nucleotide sequence: TGTGCCAGCAGCTTATGGACAGGGAGGGGCAATGAGCAGTTCTTC. Amino acid sequence: CASSLWTGRGNEQFF.